This TCR beta chain was found in a study of cytomegalovirus exposure and HLA in healthy donors. Study results and caveats: Associated with cytomegalovirus, according to the listing, were some 150 TCR beta chains.

About this clone: Its target is not known.

Only in-frame clones appear in the TCRdb table, and some are missing; sequencing was by immunoSEQ multiplex PCR. The data show some 140,000 clones, 75% to 90% seen once. The length of the CDR3 is 16 residues. V was pared by 3 bases and J by 1 base, with 15 bases between. Looked up from germline, CDR1 is LNHDA and CDR2 is SQIVND (reference sequence). The sequenced sample consisted of PBMCs. The V gene is TRBV19, the J gene TRBJ1-1; D perhaps matches TRBD1 (6 bases). The TCR sequence derives from a man in his late teens or twenties in good health and CMV-seropositive. The CDR3: CASSIEAARGNTEAFF. CDR3 bases: TGTGCCAGTAGTATCGAGGCGGCCAGGGGGAACACTGAAGCTTTCTTT.